These T cell receptor beta chains were read from a single sample in a study of blood T cells in healthy people across ages. TCRdb called the 5' RACE reads again in MiXCR, with one record for every CDR3 protein. The sample shows about a million distinct CDR3 sequences, 35% to 40% of them seen only once. Source material: blood. The source is a man aged 18 to 30 in good health. Both conserved end residues are part of each CDR3. The D gene is left open where the match is weak. Clone sizes are given selectively: once, few, many, or a class where the clone is expanded.

V	D	size	J	length	CDR3	DNA
TRBV6-1	NA	NA	TRBJ2-1	13	CASSDRTSYEQFF	TGTGCCAGCAGTGACCGTACTAGCTATGAGCAGTTCTTC
TRBV4-2	TRBD2	NA	TRBJ2-3	17	CASSQVSSGGASDTQYF	TGTGCCAGCAGCCAAGTCTCTAGCGGGGGGGCCTCAGATACGCAGTATTTT
TRBV29-1	TRBD1	many	TRBJ1-2	15	CSVGSGTGTNYGYTF	TGCAGCGTTGGAAGTGGGACAGGGACTAACTATGGCTACACCTTC
TRBV29-1	NA	few	TRBJ1-3	12	CSVDQERNTIYF	TGCAGCGTTGACCAGGAGAGAAACACCATATATTTT
TRBV7-8	NA	NA	TRBJ1-2	14	CASSLMGANYDYTF	TGTGCCAGCAGCTTAATGGGAGCAAACTATGACTACACCTTC
TRBV7-9	NA	NA	TRBJ1-1	16	CASSLAQLLMNTEAFF	TGTGCCAGCAGCTTAGCTCAATTACTGATGAACACTGAAGCTTTCTTT
TRBV3-1	TRBD2	NA	TRBJ2-1	18	CVSSQSPGGDVSYNEQFF	TGTGTCAGCAGCCAATCTCCGGGGGGTGACGTCTCCTACAATGAGCAGTTCTTC
TRBV28	NA	few	TRBJ2-3	15	CASSTGGGGRDTQYF	TGTGCCAGTTCAACAGGGGGGGGTGGTAGGGATACGCAGTATTTT
TRBV20-1	NA	few	TRBJ1-5	14	CSASDRFPNQPQHF	TGCAGTGCTAGCGACAGGTTCCCAAATCAGCCCCAGCATTTT
TRBV4-3	TRBD2	NA	TRBJ2-3	15	CASSRDVTSTGTQYF	TGCGCCAGCAGCCGAGATGTGACTAGCACAGGTACGCAGTATTTT
TRBV5-1	NA	few	TRBJ2-3	14	CASSFSVAVDTQYF	TGCGCCAGCAGCTTCTCAGTGGCAGTGGATACGCAGTATTTT
TRBV20-1	NA	once	TRBJ1-1	14	CSARRGGKNTEAFF	TGCAGTGCTCGGCGGGGGGGGAAGAACACTGAAGCTTTCTTT
TRBV21-1	NA	NA	TRBJ1-2	15	CASSFGGTPNYGYTF	TGTGCCAGCAGCTTCGGGGGGACTCCTAACTATGGCTACACCTTC
TRBV2	NA	few	TRBJ2-7	14	CASRRIGGAYEQYF	TGTGCCAGCAGACGTATCGGAGGGGCCTACGAGCAGTACTTC
TRBV4-3	NA	NA	TRBJ2-1	13	CASSQERRYEQFF	TGCGCCAGCAGCCAAGAGAGGAGGTATGAGCAGTTCTTC
TRBV6-5	NA	NA	TRBJ1-1	15	CASSQIGRLNTEAFF	TGTGCCAGCAGCCAGATCGGACGCTTGAACACTGAAGCTTTCTTT
TRBV13	NA	few	TRBJ2-5	14	CASSLGRPTDEQYF	TGTGCCAGCAGCTTAGGCCGCCCGACGGATGAGCAGTACTTC
TRBV7-9	NA	many	TRBJ2-3	15	CASSLLATRTDTQYF	TGTGCCAGCAGCTTGTTGGCCACCCGCACAGATACGCAGTATTTT
TRBV7-2	TRBD1	NA	TRBJ1-1	14	CASSARQGATEAFF	TGTGCCAGCAGCGCGCGACAGGGGGCCACTGAAGCTTTCTTT
TRBV5-1	TRBD1	NA	TRBJ2-7	16	CASSPEGQDLGNEQYF	TGCGCCAGCAGTCCTGAGGGACAGGACTTAGGCAATGAGCAGTACTTC
TRBV9	TRBD1	NA	TRBJ1-5	17	CASSVGGDRGSNQPQHF	TGTGCCAGCAGCGTAGGGGGAGACAGGGGTAGCAATCAGCCCCAGCATTTT
TRBV15	NA	NA	TRBJ1-5	15	CATSRTQGSKQPQHF	TGTGCCACCAGCAGAACTCAGGGAAGTAAACAGCCCCAGCATTTT
TRBV6-2/TRBV6-3	TRBD1	NA	TRBJ2-7	15	CASSSYRGPYNEQYF	TGTGCCAGCAGTTCCTACAGGGGCCCCTACAATGAGCAGTACTTC
TRBV7-3	NA	NA	TRBJ2-1	13	CASSLTRQNEQFF	TGTGCCAGCAGCTTAACGAGACAGAATGAGCAGTTCTTC
TRBV2	NA	few	TRBJ1-2	14	CASRLLVTHYGYTF	TGTGCCAGCAGACTACTGGTGACACACTATGGCTACACCTTC
TRBV7-2	TRBD2	NA	TRBJ2-7	15	CASSLGPSGDYEQYF	TGTGCCAGCAGCTTAGGTCCTAGCGGGGACTACGAGCAGTACTTC
TRBV5-1	NA	NA	TRBJ2-3	14	CASSYLSTGDTQYF	TGCGCCAGCAGCTACCTTTCGACAGGAGATACGCAGTATTTT
TRBV12-3/TRBV12-4	NA	few	TRBJ1-6	13	CASSRDMSTPLHF	TGTGCCAGCAGCCGGGACATGAGTACACCCCTCCACTTT
TRBV9	NA	NA	TRBJ2-6	18	CASSVVSMLPSGANVLTF	TGTGCCAGCAGCGTAGTGTCAATGCTTCCCTCTGGGGCCAACGTCCTGACTTTC
TRBV2	NA	NA	TRBJ1-5	15	CASSPLGRSDQPQHF	TGTGCCAGCAGCCCCCTGGGGAGGTCCGATCAGCCCCAGCATTTT
TRBV6-1	NA	few	TRBJ1-2	12	CASSDGGSGYTF	TGTGCCAGCAGTGATGGAGGGTCCGGCTACACCTTC
TRBV6-5	NA	once	TRBJ1-1	14	CASLDPTRSTEAFF	TGTGCCAGCCTTGACCCAACCCGGAGCACTGAAGCTTTCTTT
TRBV20-1	NA	few	TRBJ2-1	15	CSAREWQGPNNEQFF	TGCAGTGCTAGAGAGTGGCAGGGCCCAAACAATGAGCAGTTCTTC
TRBV2	TRBD1	NA	TRBJ2-3	14	CASSFRDRADTQYF	TGTGCCAGCAGTTTCCGGGACAGGGCAGATACGCAGTATTTT
TRBV10-3	NA	NA	TRBJ2-1	12	CAISAGNGQQFF	TGTGCCATCAGTGCAGGTAATGGCCAGCAGTTCTTC
TRBV20-1	TRBD1	NA	TRBJ2-3	15	CSATDRDRGTDTQYF	TGCAGTGCCACCGACCGGGACAGGGGCACAGATACGCAGTATTTT
TRBV27	NA	NA	TRBJ1-2	14	CASSFVSGGYGYTF	TGTGCCAGCAGTTTCGTCTCGGGTGGCTATGGCTACACCTTC
TRBV12-3/TRBV12-4	NA	NA	TRBJ2-1	15	CASSPGLTYYNEQFF	TGTGCCAGCAGTCCGGGACTTACGTACTACAATGAGCAGTTCTTC
TRBV9	NA	NA	TRBJ1-4	16	CASSVSHGQRGEKLFF	TGTGCCAGCAGCGTAAGTCATGGACAGCGCGGCGAAAAACTGTTTTTT
TRBV12-3/TRBV12-4	NA	NA	TRBJ2-7	14	CASGRTGSYNEQYF	TGTGCCAGCGGACGTACCGGGTCCTACAATGAGCAGTACTTC
TRBV5-6	TRBD2	NA	TRBJ2-1	16	CASSLAGRAESGEQFF	TGTGCCAGCAGCTTGGCGGGGAGGGCAGAATCCGGTGAGCAGTTCTTC
TRBV7-2	NA	NA	TRBJ2-4	15	CASSLGKGQGNIQYF	TGTGCCAGCAGCTTAGGGAAGGGGCAGGGAAACATTCAGTACTTC
TRBV2	NA	NA	TRBJ1-2	15	CASRAGTETNYGYTF	TGTGCCAGCAGGGCAGGGACCGAAACTAACTATGGCTACACCTTC
TRBV6-5	NA	few	TRBJ2-1	13	CASRLGRFNEQFF	TGTGCCAGCAGGTTGGGACGGTTCAATGAGCAGTTCTTC
TRBV9	TRBD2	many	TRBJ2-5	16	CASSDGLAMNQETQYF	TGTGCCAGCAGCGATGGACTAGCGATGAACCAAGAGACCCAGTACTTC
TRBV28	TRBD1	NA	TRBJ1-1	15	CASSRDRPFGTEAFF	TGTGCCAGCTCCCGGGACAGGCCTTTTGGGACTGAAGCTTTCTTT
TRBV14	TRBD1	NA	TRBJ1-1	15	CASSTLQGVGTEAFF	TGTGCCAGCAGCACCCTACAGGGGGTCGGCACTGAAGCTTTCTTT
TRBV15	TRBD1	NA	TRBJ2-5	15	CATSSPGQLYNEQYF	TGTGCCACCAGCAGCCCGGGACAGCTCTACAATGAGCAGTACTTC
TRBV12-3/TRBV12-4	TRBD1	NA	TRBJ1-2	15	CASSLGGQGFYGYTF	TGTGCCAGCAGTTTAGGGGGACAGGGTTTCTATGGCTACACCTTC
TRBV2	NA	few	TRBJ2-4	15	CASSGTERAKNIQYF	TGTGCCAGCAGTGGGACAGAGAGGGCCAAAAACATTCAGTACTTC
TRBV10-3	NA	few	TRBJ1-1	12	CAISEVSTEAFF	TGTGCCATCAGTGAGGTCAGCACTGAAGCTTTCTTT
TRBV6-2/TRBV6-3	NA	NA	TRBJ2-2	12	CASSPTSGELFF	TGTGCCAGCAGCCCCACTTCCGGGGAGCTGTTTTTT